The entry below gives a single T cell receptor beta chain sequence along with its context. This clone has only a few counts. Its specific antigen is unknown. Base qualities are not at hand, and no much larger clone is one base apart. V loses 3 bases at its end and J loses 3 bases; junction bases beyond the gene matches: 2. The germline V gene sets CDR1 to SQVTM and CDR2 to ANQGSEA. The CDR3 contains 12 residues, cysteine and phenylalanine counted. Only the CDR3 region is kept as DNA, spanning 36 bases read in frame from base 1. The sample is drawn from a study of cytomegalovirus exposure and HLA in healthy donors (TCRdb year 2017). For the wider study: In an earlier analysis of 550 to 750 of the donors, approximately 300 Gb of sequence data and 117 million unique TCR beta sequences from roughly 180 million T cells were reported. An early release that covered about 640 HLA-typed donors contained approximately 300 gigabases of sequencing data and roughly 84 million unique TCR sequences. A later genetic analysis took genome-wide SNP genotypes for about three fifths of the roughly 700 donors and used that subset as a discovery cohort. Donor age, sex, ethnicity and CMV serostatus were compiled alongside the repertoire data. The study combined high-throughput TCR immunosequencing, statistical association of individual TCRs with disease status, and machine learning to predict cytomegalovirus infection status. Along with the approximately 700-subject first cohort, a separate validation cohort of 120 different subjects was used. The number of typed donors differed by locus: roughly 629-640 for A, B, C, DRB1 and DQB1; approximately 530 for DQA1; approximately 600 for DPA1; and some 470 for DPB1. The aim of the study was to test whether cataloging public T cell receptors could identify signatures of past pathogen exposure. Rather than drawing on any new phenotypic data, the later analysis identified candidate immune exposures from TCR beta sequences and the way those sequences occurred across donors. Both class I and class II loci were covered by HLA typing, at four-digit resolution. On average, around 240,000 unique TCR beta nucleotide sequences were sequenced per donor among 350 to 400 genotyped donors of the cohort, with roughly 20% of those sequences being non-productive. Roughly five DR-DQ haplotypes were handled as single units for association and clustering because linkage in the cohort was strong. Of the approximately 400 genotyped donors, about 80% fell in the genetic ancestry cluster associated with self-reported Caucasian donors. To study patterns of TCR occurrence, a later analysis re-analyzed previously published TCR beta repertoires from several hundred donors and added high-resolution HLA genotyping. Every repertoire in the discovery cohort had been generated on one and the same sequencing platform. In an earlier analysis of roughly 600 of the donors, high-throughput TCR beta sequencing was used to judge whether each TCR beta V gene segment behaved as functional or pseudogenic. The study used immunosequencing to profile the T cell repertoires of some 600 subjects and linked those repertoires to cytomegalovirus serostatus.

The method behind the library was the immunoSEQ multiplex PCR assay. The multiplex PCR relied on a mix of 60 forward primers for TCR Vbeta segments and 13 reverse primers for TCR Jbeta segments. The CDR3 region of rearranged TCR beta genes was amplified from genomic DNA by a multiplex PCR assay. The Illumina HiSeq System was used to sequence the amplified TCR beta libraries as 87-base-pair reads. Regarding the original processing steps: A later analysis tallied 75 million to 95 million unique TCR beta chains across the 550 to 850 repertoires, and about 10 million of those chains were shared by two or more donors. To remove PCR and sequencing errors, raw reads were error-corrected and collapsed into unique sequences using a nearest-neighbor algorithm that merged closely related sequences. CDR3 sequences were aligned to IMGT reference sequences to assign V, D and J gene segments. For a sequence to be retained, a match of at least six nucleotides was required to both a V gene segment and a J gene segment. Rearrangements were called productive when the CDR3 lacked stop codons and stayed in frame with V and J; all others were non-productive. CDR3 was defined according to IMGT convention as the region running from the second conserved V-encoded cysteine to the conserved J-encoded phenylalanine. The earlier analysis of more than 450 of the donors excluded sequences that lacked an unambiguous match to a single V gene segment. In an earlier analysis of about 590 of the donors, a V segment was called functional when productive rearrangements were above 56.7%, and segregating when the standard deviation between donors exceeded 5%. A statistical classification framework was developed to diagnose cytomegalovirus status using the catalog of TCR beta chain sequences. V and J gene assignment, in a later analysis, came from comparing TCR nucleotide sequences with IMGT/GENE-DB human TR gene sequences. A later analysis assigned CDR3 sequences and most-parsimonious VDJ recombination scenarios with the TCRdist pipeline. A later analysis defined each TCR beta chain by its CDR3 amino acid sequence plus V-gene family, and excluded reads lacking a unique V-gene family. A later analysis removed over 500 highly shared, low-generation-probability nucleotide sequences to deal with suspected cross-contamination and a sequencing artifact. A later analysis calculated a clonal expansion index for each public chain from normalized within-repertoire ranks of inferred template counts. Generation probabilities in a later analysis came from a VDJ recombination model fitted to out-of-frame rearrangements, and those results were checked against IGoR. Hypergeometric tests were used in a later analysis to score TCR-TCR, TCR-HLA and TCR-CMV co-occurrence, with a repertoire-size bias correction applied to the TCR pairs. To estimate false discovery rates, a later analysis permuted the HLA or CMV assignments 20 times. In a later analysis, co-occurring TCRs were grouped with DBSCAN, and TCRdist sequence similarity was added when clustering was performed within HLA-allele-positive subsets. Repertoires with fewer than 30,000 or more than 120,000 public chains, plus five repertoires with anomalous nucleotide sharing, were excluded from co-occurrence clustering. TCRdb stores this immuneACCESS table with in-frame sequences only. Part of the clones is absent; in the studies checked, under half of the shortfall reflects unresolved V genes, and no reason is known for the rest. For V, J and clone size, that table is used; D and trimming come from the DNA. The sample includes 95,000 to 150,000 clones, with 50% to 75% observed a single time. The ten biggest clones cover less than 9% of the sample.

The cohort comprised around 690 healthy bone marrow donors. At the time of sampling, all cohort members were nominally healthy, though unrecorded immune exposures were likely present. The donor was CMV seropositive and belonged to the group of 270 or so seropositive cohort members. Every donor gave a peripheral blood sample, and the peripheral blood mononuclear cells from that sample were used for TCR beta sequencing. The Qiagen DNeasy Blood Extraction Kit was used to extract genomic DNA from the blood cell samples. Overall study results and their limits: Specific HLA alleles were associated with 15,000 to 20,000 TCR beta sequences at a false discovery rate of 0.05 in a later analysis. In vitro tests confirmed that a few of the cytomegalovirus-associated TCR beta chains recognize cytomegalovirus antigens. According to a later analysis, parvovirus B19, influenza, CMV and Epstein-Barr virus appeared linked to several top co-occurrence clusters. The authors suggested that the approach could potentially be generalized to other disease states and immunological phenotypes. A later analysis found that most CMV-associated TCR beta chains appeared HLA-restricted, with HLA associations seemingly driven largely by CMV exposure. A cluster of highly shared sequence variants was judged likely to be a technical artifact of the sequencing pipeline. An association between a missense DCLRE1C variant and V-gene and J-gene trimming of TCR beta chains was found in a later genetic analysis and replicated in an independent cohort. Correlated functional status among segregating V segments might be attributable to linkage disequilibrium, but an unknown experimental factor could not be ruled out. A further reported finding was that TCR beta sequences accurately predicted the HLA-A and HLA-B alleles for most subjects in the first cohort. Roughly uniform sequencing depth across donors was assumed in presence/absence analyses, although this assumption may not hold. In a later analysis, HLA-associated TCR beta chains were found to be more clonally expanded and to have lower generation probabilities than equally common non-associated chains. This cohort had only TCR beta chains sequenced, and the lack of alpha or paired-chain data limited which features could be detected. Some IMGT-functional V segments, including TRBV6-2 and TRBV6-3, could not be distinguished by the 87-base-pair reads and were therefore excluded. The study listed over 150 TCR beta chains as associated with cytomegalovirus. Cytomegalovirus status was reported to be diagnosed by the classifier with high specificity and sensitivity in both the original and validation cohorts. Because HLA typing was missing for some donors at each locus, association tests included only the typed subset. When HLA alleles, especially DR and DQ, strongly co-occurred, TCR associations were difficult to assign to individual alleles. An earlier analysis of 450 to 750 of the donors showed that most TCR beta V segments appeared in productive rearrangements either about 87% or about 30% of the time, which broadly matched IMGT annotations. In a later genetic analysis, fewer N-insertions in productive TCRs were reported among donors in an Asian-associated ancestry cluster than the approximately 630-donor mean. Across donors, most TCR sequences were observed very rarely, whereas some public TCRs were present in many individuals. The only immune exposure information available for the cohort was CMV serostatus. According to a later analysis, TCR association rates differed among HLA loci, with DRB1 alleles showing the most associated TCRs and HLA-C alleles showing the fewest. Because counts were too low, about 15 rarely observed V segments, including chromosome 9 orphons, were left out of the earlier analysis of several hundred of the donors.

The sample consisted of PBMCs. The sequence derives from a woman in her thirties or forties in good health and CMV-seropositive. The chain was built from TRBV29-1 and TRBJ2-7; 7 bases in the junction line up with TRBD1. The bases are TGCAGCGTTGAGGGACAGCTCTACGAGCAGTACTTC. This gives the protein CSVEGQLYEQYF.